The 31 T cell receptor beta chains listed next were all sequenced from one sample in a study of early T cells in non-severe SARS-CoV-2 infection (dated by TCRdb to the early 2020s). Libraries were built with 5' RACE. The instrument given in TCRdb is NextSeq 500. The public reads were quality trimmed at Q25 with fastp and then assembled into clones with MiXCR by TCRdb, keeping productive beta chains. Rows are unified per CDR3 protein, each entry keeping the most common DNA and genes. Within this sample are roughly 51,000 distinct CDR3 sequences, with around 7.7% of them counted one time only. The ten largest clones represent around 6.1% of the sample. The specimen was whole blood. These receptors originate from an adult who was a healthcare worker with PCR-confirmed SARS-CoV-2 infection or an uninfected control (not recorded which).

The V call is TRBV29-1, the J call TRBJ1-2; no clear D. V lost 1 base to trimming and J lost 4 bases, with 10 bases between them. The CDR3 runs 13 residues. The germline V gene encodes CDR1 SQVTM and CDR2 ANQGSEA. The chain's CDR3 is CSVEGERIYGYTF. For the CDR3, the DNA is TGCAGCGTTGAAGGGGAGCGGATCTATGGCTACACCTTC.

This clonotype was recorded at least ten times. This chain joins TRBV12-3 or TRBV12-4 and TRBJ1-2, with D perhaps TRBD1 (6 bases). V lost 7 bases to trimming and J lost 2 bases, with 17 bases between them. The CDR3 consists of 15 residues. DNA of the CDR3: TGTGCCAGCATCGAGGGGGGGTCTTCAAACTATGGCTACACCTTC. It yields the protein CASIEGGSSNYGYTF.

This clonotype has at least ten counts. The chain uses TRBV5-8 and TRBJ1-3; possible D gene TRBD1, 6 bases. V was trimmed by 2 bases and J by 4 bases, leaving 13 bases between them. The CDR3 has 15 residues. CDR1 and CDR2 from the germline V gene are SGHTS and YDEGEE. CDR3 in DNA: TGTGCCAGCAGCTTTAACAGGGTTGGAGGAAACACCATATATTTT. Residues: CASSFNRVGGNTIYF.

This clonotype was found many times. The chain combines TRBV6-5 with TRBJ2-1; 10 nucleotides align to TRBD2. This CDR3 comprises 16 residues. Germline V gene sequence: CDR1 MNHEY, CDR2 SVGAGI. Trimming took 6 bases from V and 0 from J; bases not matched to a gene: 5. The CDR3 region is CASRMKRGGSYNEQFF. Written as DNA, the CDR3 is TGTGCCAGCAGGATGAAGCGGGGGGGCTCCTACAATGAGCAGTTCTTC.

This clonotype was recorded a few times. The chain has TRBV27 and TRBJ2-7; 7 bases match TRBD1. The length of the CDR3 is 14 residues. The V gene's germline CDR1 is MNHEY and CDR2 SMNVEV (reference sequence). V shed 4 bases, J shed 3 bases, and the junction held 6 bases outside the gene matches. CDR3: CASSSTGSGYEQYF. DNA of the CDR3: TGTGCCAGCAGTTCGACAGGGTCCGGCTACGAGCAGTACTTC.

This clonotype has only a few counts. Here the CDR3 reads CATSDLQGQEDEKLFF. DNA of the CDR3: TGTGCCACCAGTGATTTGCAGGGACAGGAAGATGAAAAACTGTTTTTT. V and J are TRBV24-1 and TRBJ1-4, with 8 bases lining up with TRBD1. The CDR3 runs 16 residues. V was clipped by 0 bases and J by 6 bases; unmatched bases: 5. The germline gives CDR1 KGHDR, CDR2 SFDVKD.

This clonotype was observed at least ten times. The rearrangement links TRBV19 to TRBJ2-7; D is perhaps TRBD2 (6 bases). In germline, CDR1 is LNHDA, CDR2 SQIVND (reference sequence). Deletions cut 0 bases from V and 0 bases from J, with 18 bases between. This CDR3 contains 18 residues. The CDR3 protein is CASSIEGGPIPLSYEQYF. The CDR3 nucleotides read TGTGCCAGTAGTATAGAGGGAGGCCCTATCCCGCTCTCCTACGAGCAGTACTTC.

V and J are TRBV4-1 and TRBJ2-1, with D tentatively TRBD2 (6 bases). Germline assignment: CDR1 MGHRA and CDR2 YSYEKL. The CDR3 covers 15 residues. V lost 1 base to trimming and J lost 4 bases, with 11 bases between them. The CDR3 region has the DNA TGCGCCAGCAGCCAAGTGGGGGGAGAGTACAATGAGCAGTTCTTC. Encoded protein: CASSQVGGEYNEQFF.

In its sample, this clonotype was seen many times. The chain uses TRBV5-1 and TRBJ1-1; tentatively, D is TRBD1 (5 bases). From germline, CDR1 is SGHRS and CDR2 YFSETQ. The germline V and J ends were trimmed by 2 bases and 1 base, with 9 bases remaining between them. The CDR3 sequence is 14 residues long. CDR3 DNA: TGCGCCAGCAGCTTTAGGGGAGGGAACACTGAAGCTTTCTTT. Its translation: CASSFRGGNTEAFF.

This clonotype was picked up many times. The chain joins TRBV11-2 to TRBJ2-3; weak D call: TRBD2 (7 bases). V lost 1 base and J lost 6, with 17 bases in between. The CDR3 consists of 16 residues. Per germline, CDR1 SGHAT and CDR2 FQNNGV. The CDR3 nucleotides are TGTGCCAGCAGCTTAGGTCTTCCGGGGGGCCACGATACGCAGTATTTT. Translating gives CASSLGLPGGHDTQYF.

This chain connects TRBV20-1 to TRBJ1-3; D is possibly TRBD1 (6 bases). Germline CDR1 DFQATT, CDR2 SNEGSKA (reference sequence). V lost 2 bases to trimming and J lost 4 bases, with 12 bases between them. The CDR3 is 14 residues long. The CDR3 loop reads CSARPPGAGNTIYF. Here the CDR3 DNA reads TGCAGTGCTAGACCTCCAGGGGCGGGAAACACCATATATTTT.

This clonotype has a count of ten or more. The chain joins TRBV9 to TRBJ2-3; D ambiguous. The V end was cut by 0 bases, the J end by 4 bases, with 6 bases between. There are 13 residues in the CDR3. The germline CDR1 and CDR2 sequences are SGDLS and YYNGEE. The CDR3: CASSVVAADTQYF. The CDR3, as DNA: TGTGCCAGCAGCGTAGTAGCAGCAGATACGCAGTATTTT.

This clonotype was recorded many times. CDR3 sequence reads: CASNAGQPQHF. For the CDR3, the DNA is TGTGCCAGCAACGCAGGACAGCCCCAGCATTTT. The chain employs TRBV28 and TRBJ1-5, with D uncertain. The germline gives CDR1 MDHEN, CDR2 SYDVKM. Trimming removed 7 bases from V and 7 bases from J, with 8 bases in between. This CDR3 comprises 11 residues.

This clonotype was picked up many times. CDR3 amino acids: CASATGGSNQPQHF. The CDR3 nucleotides read TGTGCCAGCGCCACTGGGGGGAGTAATCAGCCCCAGCATTTT. This chain joins TRBV28 and TRBJ1-5, with a possible D match to TRBD1 (5 bases). Per the germline V gene, CDR1 is MDHEN and CDR2 is SYDVKM. The CDR3 length is 14 residues. V was clipped by 8 bases and J by 4 bases, with 15 bases between them.

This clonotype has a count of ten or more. The CDR3: CSAREGSTGELFF. The CDR3 DNA sequence: TGCAGTGCTAGAGAAGGCAGCACCGGGGAGCTGTTTTTT. The gene calls are TRBV20-1 and TRBJ2-2; D gene ambiguous. V shed 0 bases and J shed 4 bases, with 6 bases lying between them. Germline CDR1 is DFQATT and CDR2 is SNEGSKA (reference sequence). The CDR3 extends over 13 amino acids.

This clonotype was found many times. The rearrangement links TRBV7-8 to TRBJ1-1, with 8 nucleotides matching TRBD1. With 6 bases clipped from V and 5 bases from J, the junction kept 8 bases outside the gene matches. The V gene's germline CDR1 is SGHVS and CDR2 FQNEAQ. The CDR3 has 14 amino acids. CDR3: CASRRTGGSTEAFF. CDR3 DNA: TGTGCCAGCAGACGAACAGGGGGGTCGACTGAAGCTTTCTTT.

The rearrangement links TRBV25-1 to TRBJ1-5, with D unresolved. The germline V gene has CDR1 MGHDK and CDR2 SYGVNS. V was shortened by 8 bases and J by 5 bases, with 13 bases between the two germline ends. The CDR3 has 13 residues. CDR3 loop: CASLRRAYQPQHF. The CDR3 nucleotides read TGTGCCAGCCTACGGAGGGCCTATCAGCCCCAGCATTTT.

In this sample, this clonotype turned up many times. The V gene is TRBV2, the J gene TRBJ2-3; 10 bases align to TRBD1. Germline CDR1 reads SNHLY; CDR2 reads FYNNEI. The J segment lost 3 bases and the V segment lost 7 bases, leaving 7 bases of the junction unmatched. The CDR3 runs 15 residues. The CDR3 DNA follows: TGTGCCAGCAAAAGACAGGGGGCACGTACAGATACGCAGTATTTT. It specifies CASKRQGARTDTQYF.

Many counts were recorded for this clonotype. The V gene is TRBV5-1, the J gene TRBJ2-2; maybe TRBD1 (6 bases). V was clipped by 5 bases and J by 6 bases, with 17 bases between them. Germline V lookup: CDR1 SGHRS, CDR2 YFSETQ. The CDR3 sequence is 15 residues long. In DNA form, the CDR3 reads TGCGCCAGCAGTTCAGGGGCCTTTTTGGCCGGGGAGCTGTTTTTT. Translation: CASSSGAFLAGELFF.

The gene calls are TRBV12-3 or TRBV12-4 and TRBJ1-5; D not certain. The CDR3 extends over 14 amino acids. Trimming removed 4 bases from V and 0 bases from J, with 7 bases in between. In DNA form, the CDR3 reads TGTGCCAGCAGTTCACAGAATAGCAATCAGCCCCAGCATTTT. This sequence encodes CASSSQNSNQPQHF.

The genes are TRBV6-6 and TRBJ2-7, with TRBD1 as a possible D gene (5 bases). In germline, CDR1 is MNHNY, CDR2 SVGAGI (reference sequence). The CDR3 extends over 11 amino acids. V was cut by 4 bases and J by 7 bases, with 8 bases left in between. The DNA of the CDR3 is TGTGCCAGCAGTTTGTCAGGGGAGCAGTACTTC. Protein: CASSLSGEQYF.

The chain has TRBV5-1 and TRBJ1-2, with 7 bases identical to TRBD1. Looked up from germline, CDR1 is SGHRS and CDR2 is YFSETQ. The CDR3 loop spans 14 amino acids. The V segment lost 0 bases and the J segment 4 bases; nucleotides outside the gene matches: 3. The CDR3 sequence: CASSLEPGGYGYTF. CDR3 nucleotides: TGCGCCAGCAGCTTGGAACCAGGGGGCTATGGCTACACCTTC.

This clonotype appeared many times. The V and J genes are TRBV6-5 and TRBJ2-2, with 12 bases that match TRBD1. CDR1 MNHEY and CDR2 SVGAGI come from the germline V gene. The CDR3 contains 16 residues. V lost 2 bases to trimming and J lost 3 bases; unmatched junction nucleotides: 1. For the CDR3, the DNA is TGTGCCAGCAGTTACCGGGACAGGGGGCACACCGGGGAGCTGTTTTTT. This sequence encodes CASSYRDRGHTGELFF.

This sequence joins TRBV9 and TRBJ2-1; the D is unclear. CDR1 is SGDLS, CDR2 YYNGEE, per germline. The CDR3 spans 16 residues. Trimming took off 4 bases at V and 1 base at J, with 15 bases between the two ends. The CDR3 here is CASSPQVAGSYNEQFF. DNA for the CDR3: TGTGCCAGCAGCCCCCAGGTGGCCGGGTCCTACAATGAGCAGTTCTTC.

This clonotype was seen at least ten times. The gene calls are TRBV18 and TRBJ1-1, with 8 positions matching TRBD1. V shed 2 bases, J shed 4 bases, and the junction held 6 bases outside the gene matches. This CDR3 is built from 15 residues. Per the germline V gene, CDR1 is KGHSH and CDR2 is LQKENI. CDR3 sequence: CASSPMTGESTEAFF. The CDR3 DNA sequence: TGTGCCAGCTCACCAATGACAGGGGAGAGCACTGAAGCTTTCTTT.

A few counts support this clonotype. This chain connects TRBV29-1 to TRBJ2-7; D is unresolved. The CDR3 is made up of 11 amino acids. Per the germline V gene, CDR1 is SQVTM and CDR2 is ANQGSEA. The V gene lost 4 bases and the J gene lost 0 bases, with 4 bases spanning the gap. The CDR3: CSVAHSYEQYF. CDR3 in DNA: TGCAGCGTTGCACACTCCTACGAGCAGTACTTC.

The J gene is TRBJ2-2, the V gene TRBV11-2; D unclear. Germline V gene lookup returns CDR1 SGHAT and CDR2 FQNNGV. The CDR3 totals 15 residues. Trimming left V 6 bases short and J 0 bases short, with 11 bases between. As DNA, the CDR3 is TGTGCCAGCAGGAGTGGGGTCGCGAACACCGGGGAGCTGTTTTTT. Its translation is CASRSGVANTGELFF.

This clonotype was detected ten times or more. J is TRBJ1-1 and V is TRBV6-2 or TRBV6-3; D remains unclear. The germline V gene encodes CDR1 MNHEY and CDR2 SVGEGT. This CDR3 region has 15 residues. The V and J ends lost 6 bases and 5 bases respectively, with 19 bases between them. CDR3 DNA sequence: TGTGCCAGCAGCGGATCGGTCGGTTCCCGGACTGAAGCTTTCTTT. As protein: CASSGSVGSRTEAFF.

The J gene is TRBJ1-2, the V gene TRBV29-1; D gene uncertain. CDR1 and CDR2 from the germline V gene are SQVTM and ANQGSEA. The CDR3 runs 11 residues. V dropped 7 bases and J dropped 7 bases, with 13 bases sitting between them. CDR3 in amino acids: CSGFGGLGYTF. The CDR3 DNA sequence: TGCAGCGGATTCGGAGGACTTGGCTACACCTTC. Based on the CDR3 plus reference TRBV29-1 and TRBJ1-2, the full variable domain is SAVISQKPSRDICQRGTSLTIQCQVDSQVTMMFWYRQQPGQSLTLIATANQGSEATYESGFVIDKFPISRPNLTFSTLTVSNMSPEDSSIYLCSGFGGLGYTFGSGTRLTVV.

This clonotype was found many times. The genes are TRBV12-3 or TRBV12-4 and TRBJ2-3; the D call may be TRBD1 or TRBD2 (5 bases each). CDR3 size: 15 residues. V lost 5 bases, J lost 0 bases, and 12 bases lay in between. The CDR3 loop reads CASSGGYSSTDTQYF. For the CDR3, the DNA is TGTGCCAGCAGTGGGGGTTACAGCAGCACAGATACGCAGTATTTT.

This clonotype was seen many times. CDR3 DNA: TGTGCCAGCAGTTCTCAGGGGTCGTTTAGCACAGATACGCAGTATTTT. This codes for CASSSQGSFSTDTQYF. The V gene is TRBV6-1, the J gene TRBJ2-3; a possible D gene is TRBD1 (6 bases). This CDR3 has 16 amino acids. The germline V and J ends were trimmed by 5 bases and 0 bases, with 15 bases remaining between them. In germline, CDR1 is MNHNS, CDR2 SASEGT.